This T cell receptor (beta chain) is from a study of T cell repertoires in cytomegalovirus infection. This clonotype was seen ten or more times. Antigen specificity is unknown. TCRdb re-derived calls from the reads in MiXCR, one entry per CDR3 protein. The table lists about 460,000 distinct CDR3 sequences, about 11% of them singletons. Study-level points and caveats: Dominating the ex vivo response were HLA-C-restricted CMV-specific TCR beta clonotypes. There were carriers of CMV plus the relevant HLA, and cumulative public TCR beta family frequency identified them.

CDR1 is DFQATT, CDR2 SNEGSKA, per germline (reference sequence). V was shortened by 2 bases and J by 3 bases, with 11 bases between the two germline ends. This CDR3 is built from 14 residues. The chain uses TRBV20-1 and TRBJ2-4, with D uncertain. The sequence was collected from a human donor in good health (CMV status not recorded). Some clones in this sample may be carry-over from other donors' samples. The source material was PBMCs. This CDR3 is CSARNTRGKNIQYF. DNA of the CDR3: TGCAGTGCTAGAAATACCAGAGGCAAAAACATTCAGTACTTC.